This TCR beta chain was observed in a study of lymphopenia after photon versus proton radiotherapy. Study conclusions and caveats: Only patients who died were analyzed for survival; proton advantage is unproven. After lymphocyte nadir, photon-treated repertoires showed oligoclonal expansion, especially CD8+ Temra. Larger post-nadir TCR diversity loss correlated inversely with survival in deceased patients.

Notes on this clone: Its antigen is currently unknown.

Germline V gene data show CDR1 as SEHNR and CDR2 as FQNEAQ (reference sequence). The CDR3 has 14 residues. J lost 2 bases, V lost 5 bases, and 6 bases had no gene match. Only in-frame clones appear in the TCRdb table, and some are missing; sequencing was by immunoSEQ multiplex PCR. The table records about 26,000 clones, more than 75% of them present only once. The sample in question was peripheral blood, obtained from a patient treated with photon-based radiotherapy. The chain carries TRBV7-9 and TRBJ2-7; 7 bases match TRBD1. This TCR derives from a woman aged 45-65 years with cholangiocarcinoma. The CDR3 here is CASSTYTGAYEQYF. The DNA of the CDR3 is TGTGCCAGCAGCACCTACACAGGGGCCTACGAGCAGTACTTC. The complete variable domain, with remaining parts taken from reference TRBV7-9 and TRBJ2-7, reads DTGVSQNPRHKITKRGQNVTFRCDPISEHNRLYWYRQTLGQGPEFLTYFQNEAQLEKSRLLSDRFSAERPKGSFSTLEIQRTEQGDSAMYLCASSTYTGAYEQYFGPGTRLTVT.